The 9 T cell receptor beta chains in this list originate from one sample, sequenced in a study of cytomegalovirus exposure and HLA in healthy donors. The study ran its PCR with 60 Vbeta and 13 Jbeta primers. TCRdb's copy holds only in-frame clones and misses some; the assay was immunoSEQ multiplex PCR. The sample includes tens of thousands of clones, about two thirds of them seen just once. The sequenced sample was PBMCs. The receptors shown here come from a woman in her forties in good health and CMV-seropositive.

This clone was observed once. The V gene is TRBV2, the J gene TRBJ2-7; 9 bases align to TRBD1. The germline CDR1 and CDR2 sequences are SNHLY and FYNNEI. The J segment lost 2 bases and the V segment lost 6 bases, leaving 5 bases of the junction unmatched. CDR3 length: 14 amino acids. The CDR3 loop is CASRTDRGPYEQYF. The DNA of the CDR3 is TGTGCCAGCAGGACGGACAGGGGCCCCTACGAGCAGTACTTC. The whole variable domain, remainder taken from reference TRBV2 and TRBJ2-7, is EPEVTQTPSHQVTQMGQEVILRCVPISNHLYFYWYRQILGQKVEFLVSFYNNEISEKSEIFDDQFSVERPDGSNFTLKIRSTKLEDSAMYFCASRTDRGPYEQYFGPGTRLTVT.

This chain joins TRBV5-1 and TRBJ2-2; D remains ambiguous. CDR1 is SGHRS and CDR2 is YFSETQ in the germline V gene. V lost 0 bases and J 4 bases, leaving 4 bases between the germline ends. The CDR3 runs to 13 residues. CDR3 DNA: TGCGCCAGCAGCTTGGCCAGCACCGGGGAGCTGTTTTTT. Its protein product is CASSLASTGELFF. The full variable domain, rest sourced from reference TRBV5-1 and TRBJ2-2, is KAGVTQTPRYLIKTRGQQVTLSCSPISGHRSVSWYQQTPGQGLQFLFEYFSETQRNKGNFPGRFSGRQFSNSRSEMNVSTLELGDSALYLCASSLASTGELFFGEGSRLTVL.

The V and J genes are TRBV7-9 and TRBJ2-3; a possible D gene is TRBD1 (6 bases). This CDR3 region has 14 residues. The germline V gene has CDR1 SEHNR and CDR2 FQNEAQ (reference sequence). V lost 4 bases to trimming and J lost 6 bases, with 14 bases between them. CDR3 protein: CASSSDSPPDTQYF. The CDR3 bases are TGTGCCAGCAGCTCGGACAGTCCGCCGGATACGCAGTATTTT.

The genes are TRBV7-9 and TRBJ2-3; D is possibly TRBD2 (6 bases). Trimming took off 7 bases at V and 2 bases at J, with 16 bases between the two ends. The CDR3 length is 15 residues. Germline assignment: CDR1 SEHNR and CDR2 FQNEAQ (reference sequence). CDR3 sequence reads: CASTHGRGLTDTQYF. The DNA of the CDR3 is TGTGCCAGCACGCACGGGCGGGGACTCACAGATACGCAGTATTTT. The whole variable domain, remainder taken from reference TRBV7-9 and TRBJ2-3, is DTGVSQNPRHKITKRGQNVTFRCDPISEHNRLYWYRQTLGQGPEFLTYFQNEAQLEKSRLLSDRFSAERPKGSFSTLEIQRTEQGDSAMYLCASTHGRGLTDTQYFGPGTRLTVL.

This chain joins TRBV5-1 and TRBJ2-5; 9 bases line up with TRBD1. The V segment lost 2 bases and the J segment 2 bases; nucleotides outside the gene matches: 4. The CDR3 runs to 15 residues. Germline lookup yields CDR1 SGHRS and CDR2 YFSETQ. CDR3 nucleotides: TGCGCCAGCAGCTTAGGGACAGGGCGACAAGAGACCCAGTACTTC. This sequence encodes CASSLGTGRQETQYF.

The chain employs TRBV11-3 and TRBJ1-1, with 8 bases matching TRBD1. The CDR3 runs 12 residues. Germline trimming cut 5 bases from V and 9 bases from J; bases unmatched to any gene: 5. Germline CDR1 SGHNT, CDR2 YENEEA. The CDR3 DNA reads TGTGCCAGCAGCGAGGACAGGGCCAAAGCTTTCTTT. Amino acids: CASSEDRAKAFF.

V usage is TRBV13 and J usage is TRBJ1-4; 8 bases are a match to TRBD1. The germline V gene has CDR1 PRHDT and CDR2 FYEKMQ (reference sequence). CDR3 length: 17 amino acids. With V trimmed by 5 bases and J by 0 bases, 8 bases remained unmatched. CDR3 sequence: CASSATGTGTTNEKLFF. The CDR3, as DNA: TGTGCCAGCAGCGCGACCGGGACAGGAACAACTAATGAAAAACTGTTTTTT.

This rearrangement joins TRBV6-5 to TRBJ1-3; 8 nucleotides line up with TRBD1. CDR3 size: 14 residues. V was clipped by 6 bases and J by 9 bases; unmatched bases: 10. Germline V gives CDR1 MNHEY, CDR2 SVGAGI. The CDR3 loop is CASRGGQGVSTIYF. CDR3 coding DNA: TGTGCCAGCAGGGGCGGACAGGGAGTGAGCACCATATATTTT.

This clone was observed a handful of times. The chain couples TRBV5-1 to TRBJ2-2, with D perhaps TRBD1 (5 bases). The germline CDR1 and CDR2 sequences are SGHRS and YFSETQ. The CDR3 length is 15 residues. V dropped 4 bases and J dropped 0 bases, with 10 bases sitting between them. CDR3 in amino acids: CASSPGHANTGELFF. The CDR3 DNA reads as TGCGCCAGCAGCCCCGGACACGCGAACACCGGGGAGCTGTTTTTT.